This T cell receptor (beta chain) comes out of a study of T cell changes during pregnancy in multiple sclerosis. Sequenced by immunoSEQ multiplex PCR; TCRdb stores in-frame clones only, minus some. The repertoire holds tens of thousands of clones, with about 91% as singletons. Trimming stripped 1 base from V and 9 bases from J, with 13 bases between. CDR3 length: 15 residues. Per the germline V gene, CDR1 is SGHTA and CDR2 is FQGNSA. Source: CD4+ T cells from peripheral blood mononuclear cells, taken in the second trimester of pregnancy. The receptor comes from a female donor with multiple sclerosis, enrolled in a pregnancy study. The J gene is TRBJ1-6, the V gene TRBV7-2; D not certain. The DNA of the CDR3 is TGTGCCAGCAGCTTAGATGAGGGTTTATCTTCACCCCTCCACTTT. Translation: CASSLDEGLSSPLHF.